This T cell receptor beta chain appears in the sequencing data of a study of identical twins. TCRdb re-called the 5' RACE reads with MiXCR, one entry per CDR3 protein. Among hundreds of thousands of distinct CDR3 sequences listed, 15% to 20% were seen once. This CDR3 region has 14 residues. Germline CDR1 and CDR2: SEHNR and FQNEAQ (reference sequence). V was trimmed by 3 bases and J by 1 base, leaving 8 bases between them. This sample also appeared in a second study, on T cells expressing NK-cell markers. That work adds: It was from sorted CD3+CD56+NKG2C+, CD3+CD56+NKG2C- and CD3+CD56-NKG2C+ T cells that TCR beta repertoires came. Seropositivity for HCMV was found in most of the eight sequenced donors, with one seronegative. Similarly, these clonotypes led the CD3+CD56-NKG2C+ fraction as well in a few donors.

Sequenced sample: PBMCs. The rearrangement uses TRBV7-9 and TRBJ2-3; D not certain. This receptor was identified in a woman aged 18-35 years in good health. In DNA, the CDR3 is TGTGCCAGCAGCTTCATAGAAGGCACAGATACGCAGTATTTT. It translates to CASSFIEGTDTQYF.